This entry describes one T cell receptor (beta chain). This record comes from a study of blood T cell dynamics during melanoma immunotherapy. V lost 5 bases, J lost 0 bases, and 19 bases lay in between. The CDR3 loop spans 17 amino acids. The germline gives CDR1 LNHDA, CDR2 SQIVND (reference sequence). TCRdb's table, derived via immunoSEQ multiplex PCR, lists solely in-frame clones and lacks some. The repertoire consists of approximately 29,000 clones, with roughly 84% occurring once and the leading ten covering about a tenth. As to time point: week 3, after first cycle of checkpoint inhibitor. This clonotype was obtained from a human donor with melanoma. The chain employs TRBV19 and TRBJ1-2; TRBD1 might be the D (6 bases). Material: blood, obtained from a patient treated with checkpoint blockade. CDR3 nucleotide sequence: TGTGCCAGTAGTCCGAAGACAGGATGGGGGACTAACTATGGCTACACCTTC. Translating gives CASSPKTGWGTNYGYTF.